The 29 T cell receptor beta chains below come from one sample, sequenced in a study of blood T cell repertoires in COVID-19 (dated by TCRdb to the early 2020s). The library was made by the immunoSEQ multiplex PCR assay. Held by TCRdb, this immuneACCESS table contains in-frame sequences only and omits some clones. Under half of the omission traces to an unresolved V gene where checked; the cause of the rest is unknown. The sample table lists fewer than 450,000 clones, 90% of them with a count of one. The ten top clones hold about 0.57% of the sample. Sequenced material: PBMCs or T cells enriched from blood (not recorded which). Receptor source: a man younger than 35 who had recovered from COVID-19.

CDR3: CASRRDRPDGYTF. The CDR3 coding sequence is TGCGCCAGCAGACGAGACAGGCCCGATGGCTACACCTTC. The chain has TRBV5-1 and TRBJ1-2, with D possibly matching TRBD1 (6 bases). CDR1 SGHRS and CDR2 YFSETQ come from the germline V gene. The CDR3 is 13 amino acids. V lost 5 bases and J lost 6, with 14 bases in between.

J is TRBJ1-1 and V is TRBV7-8; maybe TRBD1 (5 bases). This CDR3 is 15 amino acids long. Trimming pared 4 bases from V and 1 base from J, leaving 13 bases between. Per germline, CDR1 SGHVS and CDR2 FQNEAQ. CDR3 DNA: TGTGCCAGCAGCTCATGGGAGGGGCAGAACACTGAAGCTTTCTTT. Protein: CASSSWEGQNTEAFF.

This chain links TRBV9 with TRBJ1-2, with no clear D. V was cut by 1 base and J by 2 bases, with 6 bases left in between. The CDR3 is 13 amino acids. The germline gives CDR1 SGDLS, CDR2 YYNGEE. The CDR3 sequence is CASSVSENYGYTF. CDR3 sequence (DNA): TGTGCCAGCAGCGTAAGTGAGAACTATGGCTACACCTTC.

This clone was recorded once. This chain joins TRBV10-3 and TRBJ1-1; 8 bases map to TRBD1. V lost 6 bases and J lost 2; bases outside the gene matches: 5. Germline V CDR1 and CDR2: ENHRY, SYGVKD. CDR3 size: 14 residues. The CDR3 DNA is TGTGCCATCAGAGTGGGACAGGTCAACACTGAAGCTTTCTTT. Its protein product is CAIRVGQVNTEAFF.

The count of this clone is one. Other nucleotide sequences in the sample specify the same CDR3. V and J are TRBV2 and TRBJ1-1, with D possibly TRBD1 on 6 matching bases. V was pared by 4 bases and J by 0 bases, with 9 bases between. This CDR3 is 14 amino acids long. CDR1 and CDR2 (germline): SNHLY, FYNNEI. CDR3: CASSGTGLNTEAFF. CDR3 in DNA: TGTGCCAGCAGTGGAACAGGGTTGAACACTGAAGCTTTCTTT.

This rearrangement joins TRBV6-5 to TRBJ1-5; D remains ambiguous. Germline V gives CDR1 MNHEY, CDR2 SVGAGI. The CDR3 spans 14 residues. V was cut by 2 bases and J by 5 bases, with 10 bases left in between. CDR3 in amino acids: CASSYTRDHQPQHF. CDR3 in DNA: TGTGCCAGCAGTTACACCCGGGATCATCAGCCCCAGCATTTT.

V is TRBV18 and J is TRBJ1-4; D gene ambiguous. V was trimmed by 4 bases and J by 13 bases, leaving 13 bases between them. The CDR3 consists of 12 residues. Looked up from germline, CDR1 is KGHSH and CDR2 is LQKENI. For the CDR3, the DNA is TGTGCCAGCTCACTCAACACGGAGCTACTGTTTTTT. Translation gives CASSLNTELLFF.

The chain recombines TRBV18 with TRBJ2-4; maybe TRBD1 (5 bases). Germline lookup yields CDR1 KGHSH and CDR2 LQKENI. Trimming shortened V by 2 bases and J by 3 bases, and 14 bases separated the two germline ends. The CDR3 is made up of 16 amino acids. CDR3 protein: CASSPGSGFGKNIQYF. Written as DNA, the CDR3 is TGTGCCAGCTCACCAGGTTCAGGGTTTGGCAAAAACATTCAGTACTTC.

This chain uses TRBV28 with TRBJ2-2; 16 positions agree with TRBD2. The CDR3 length is 16 residues. After removal of 4 bases from V and 6 bases from J, the junction contained 2 bases not matched to a gene. Looked up from germline, CDR1 is MDHEN and CDR2 is SYDVKM. CDR3 loop: CASSSGLAGGAGELFF. The CDR3 DNA follows: TGTGCCAGCAGTTCGGGACTAGCGGGAGGGGCCGGGGAGCTGTTTTTT.

For the CDR3, the DNA is TGTGCTAGTGGTTTGGTACCGAACAACAATTACTCCTATAATTCACCCCTCCACTTT. This translates into CASGLVPNNNYSYNSPLHF. The gene calls are TRBV12-5 and TRBJ1-6; D gene uncertain. Germline lookup yields CDR1 LGHNT and CDR2 FRNRAP. Trimming removed 0 bases at V and 0 bases at J, with 15 bases between. This CDR3 is built from 19 residues.

V is TRBV19 and J is TRBJ1-6, with D possibly TRBD1 on 5 matching bases. Trimming shortened V by 4 bases and J by 14 bases, and 15 bases separated the two germline ends. The length of the CDR3 is 13 residues. Looked up from germline, CDR1 is LNHDA and CDR2 is SQIVND (reference sequence). The CDR3 protein is CASSNSGSSALHF. As DNA, the CDR3 is TGTGCCAGTAGTAACTCAGGGTCTTCGGCCCTCCACTTT.

The chain couples TRBV27 to TRBJ1-1; 8 nucleotides agree with TRBD1. V shed 6 bases, J shed 0 bases, and the junction held 3 bases outside the gene matches. This CDR3 is built from 14 residues. The V gene's germline CDR1 is MNHEY and CDR2 SMNVEV (reference sequence). CDR3 DNA sequence: TGTGCCAGCAGCCGGGACAGGCTGAACACTGAAGCTTTCTTT. Amino acids: CASSRDRLNTEAFF.

CDR3 sequence (DNA): TGTGCCAGCAGCTTAGAGGGACGGGACAGGGTGAGGGATACGCAGTATTTT. It codes for CASSLEGRDRVRDTQYF. V and J are TRBV11-3 and TRBJ2-3, with 9 bases matching TRBD1. The CDR3 runs to 17 residues. J lost 6 bases, V lost 0 bases, and 10 bases had no gene match. Germline lookup yields CDR1 SGHNT and CDR2 YENEEA.

The chain employs TRBV20-1 and TRBJ2-1; TRBD2 aligns across 9 bases. The germline CDR1 and CDR2 sequences are DFQATT and SNEGSKA (reference sequence). CDR3 size: 14 residues. V lost 3 bases to trimming and J lost 6 bases; unmatched junction nucleotides: 6. The CDR3 nucleotides are TGCAGTGCTAGTGATAGCGGGAGAATCAATGAGCAGTTCTTC. Amino acids: CSASDSGRINEQFF.

This rearrangement joins TRBV3-1 (or the pseudogene TRBV3-2) to TRBJ1-2; D is possibly TRBD1 (6 bases). This CDR3 has 16 residues. V was pared by 4 bases and J by 4 bases, with 19 bases between. Per the germline V gene, CDR1 is LGHDT and CDR2 is YNNKEL (reference sequence). CDR3 amino acids: CASSRDRDIQGYGYTF. The CDR3 DNA reads as TGTGCCAGCAGCCGCGACCGGGACATACAAGGCTATGGCTACACCTTC.

Concerning this clone itself: In the same sample, other DNA sequences code for this CDR3. The rearrangement joins TRBV15 to TRBJ1-2; 7 bases map to TRBD1. CDR1 is LNHNV and CDR2 is YYDKDF in the germline V gene (reference sequence). Unmatched junction bases numbered 1, after V lost 0 bases and J lost 6 bases. The CDR3 loop spans 13 amino acids. This chain's CDR3 is CATSRDQGDGYTF. In nucleotides, the CDR3 is TGTGCCACCAGCAGAGATCAGGGGGATGGCTACACCTTC. Together with reference TRBV15 and TRBJ1-2, the CDR3 gives the full variable domain: DAMVIQNPRYQVTQFGKPVTLSCSQTLNHNVMYWYQQKSSQAPKLLFHYYDKDFNNEADTPDNFQSRRPNTSFCFLDIRSPGLGDTAMYLCATSRDQGDGYTFGSGTRLTVV.

The chain joins TRBV19 to TRBJ1-2; no definite D call. Germline V gives CDR1 LNHDA, CDR2 SQIVND (reference sequence). The CDR3 has 15 residues. Trimming removed 2 bases from V and 1 base from J, with 11 bases in between. The CDR3 coding sequence is TGTGCCAGTAGTATATATGCAGAAATTAACTATGGCTACACCTTC. It specifies CASSIYAEINYGYTF.

V gene TRBV9 combines with J gene TRBJ1-2, with D unresolved. The germline V gene encodes CDR1 SGDLS and CDR2 YYNGEE. The CDR3 extends over 19 amino acids. The V end was cut by 1 base, the J end by 6 bases, with 28 bases between. The CDR3 here is CASSVPQVLRNLSGHGYTF. The CDR3 nucleotides are TGTGCCAGCAGCGTACCTCAGGTTCTCAGGAACCTCTCTGGGCATGGCTACACCTTC. Based on the CDR3 plus reference TRBV9 and TRBJ1-2, the full variable domain is DSGVTQTPKHLITATGQRVTLRCSPRSGDLSVYWYQQSLDQGLQFLIQYYNGEERAKGNILERFSAQQFPDLHSELNLSSLELGDSALYFCASSVPQVLRNLSGHGYTFGSGTRLTVV.

This chain uses TRBV13 with TRBJ2-1, with 7 bases that match TRBD2. CDR3 length: 18 amino acids. In germline, CDR1 is PRHDT, CDR2 FYEKMQ (reference sequence). After removal of 3 bases from V and 3 bases from J, the junction contained 14 bases not matched to a gene. The CDR3 spells CASSFKRGGRGIYNEQFF. CDR3 bases: TGTGCCAGCAGCTTTAAACGAGGAGGGCGGGGGATCTACAATGAGCAGTTCTTC.

The V call is TRBV9, the J call TRBJ1-2; 8 bases map to TRBD1. The CDR3 has 16 amino acids. Germline V gene sequence: CDR1 SGDLS, CDR2 YYNGEE. The V segment lost 3 bases and the J segment 3 bases; nucleotides outside the gene matches: 10. In DNA, the CDR3 is TGTGCCAGCAGCGGAGGGACAGGTGCCCTTTACTATGGCTACACCTTC. Protein product: CASSGGTGALYYGYTF.

CDR3 region: CASSYSSGQGIRYTF. As DNA, the CDR3 is TGTGCCAGCAGTTACTCATCCGGACAGGGGATTCGCTACACCTTC. The chain has TRBV6-2 or TRBV6-3 and TRBJ1-2; the match to TRBD1 covers 9 bases. V was pared by 0 bases and J by 9 bases, with 8 bases of the junction left unmatched. Germline V gene lookup returns CDR1 MNHEY and CDR2 SVGEGT. The CDR3 sequence is 15 residues long.

The V and J genes are TRBV27 and TRBJ2-6, with 7 bases matching TRBD1. This CDR3 comprises 17 residues. Germline assignment: CDR1 MNHEY and CDR2 SMNVEV (reference sequence). V gave up 5 bases and J gave up 6 bases; unmatched junction bases: 13. CDR3 sequence (DNA): TGTGCCAGCAGTCTGAACAGGGGCTCAGCCCCGGCCAACGTCCTGACTTTC. Protein sequence: CASSLNRGSAPANVLTF.

The rearrangement joins TRBV7-9 to TRBJ2-1, with 9 bases that match TRBD2. Germline V CDR1 and CDR2: SEHNR, FQNEAQ (reference sequence). This CDR3 comprises 15 residues. V was pared by 3 bases and J by 7 bases, with 7 bases of the junction left unmatched. CDR3: CASSLSSGGGNEQFF. The DNA of the CDR3 is TGTGCCAGCAGCTTGAGTAGCGGGGGAGGGAATGAGCAGTTCTTC.

The chain combines TRBV10-1 with TRBJ2-3; TRBD2 agrees at 13 bases. V trimming: 3 bases; J trimming: 4 bases; junction bases outside the gene matches: 4. Per germline, CDR1 WNHNN and CDR2 SYGVQD (reference sequence). The CDR3 extends over 16 amino acids. In DNA, the CDR3 is TGCGCCAGCAGTGACCTGGGACTAGCGGGGCCAGATACGCAGTATTTT. Its protein is CASSDLGLAGPDTQYF.

The rearrangement links TRBV6-1 to TRBJ1-2; 9 bases match TRBD1. V dropped 4 bases and J dropped 4; count of bases not matched to a gene: 13. Germline V gene lookup returns CDR1 MNHNS and CDR2 SASEGT. The CDR3 extends over 17 amino acids. CDR3 sequence reads: CASSGPGQGKYFYGYTF. CDR3 nucleotides: TGTGCCAGCAGTGGGCCGGGACAGGGCAAGTATTTCTATGGCTACACCTTC.

The chain combines TRBV29-1 with TRBJ1-5; D remains ambiguous. Trimming removed 8 bases from V and 10 bases from J, with 18 bases in between. Germline loops: CDR1 SQVTM, CDR2 ANQGSEA. There are 12 residues in the CDR3. The CDR3 nucleotides read TGCAGCATACGGACGGGAGCCGATCCCCAGCATTTT. Its translation is CSIRTGADPQHF. The full variable domain, rest sourced from reference TRBV29-1 and TRBJ1-5, is SAVISQKPSRDICQRGTSLTIQCQVDSQVTMMFWYRQQPGQSLTLIATANQGSEATYESGFVIDKFPISRPNLTFSTLTVSNMSPEDSSIYLCSIRTGADPQHFGDGTRLSIL.

The rearrangement uses TRBV29-1 and TRBJ1-2; 8 bases align to TRBD1. Looked up from germline, CDR1 is SQVTM and CDR2 is ANQGSEA. J gave up 4 bases and V 6 bases, and 7 bases lay outside the gene matches. The CDR3 spans 13 residues. CDR3 sequence: CSVLGQGGYGYTF. The CDR3 DNA sequence: TGCAGCGTCCTCGGACAGGGTGGCTATGGCTACACCTTC.

The rearrangement joins TRBV2 to TRBJ2-2; tentative D call: TRBD2 (7 bases). Between the trimmed V and J ends, which lost 6 bases and 5 bases, there was a span of 10 bases. Germline V CDR1 and CDR2: SNHLY, FYNNEI. The CDR3 length is 13 residues. The CDR3 bases are TGTGCCAGCAGGGGAGGGGGGACCGGGGAGCTGTTTTTT. It encodes CASRGGGTGELFF.

This clone occurred once. Different DNA sequences within this sample yield the same CDR3. The rearrangement links TRBV2 to TRBJ1-2; no clear D. Germline assignment: CDR1 SNHLY and CDR2 FYNNEI. Trimming shortened V by 1 base and J by 6 bases, and 9 bases separated the two germline ends. The CDR3 length is 13 residues. The CDR3 bases are TGTGCCAGCAGTGAAGTCCGGGAGAATGGCTACACCTTC. Residues: CASSEVRENGYTF.